These 32 T cell receptor beta chains came from one sample sequenced in a study of cytomegalovirus exposure and HLA in healthy donors. PCR amplification relied on 60 Vbeta primers (plus 13 Jbeta primers). Repertoires were generated with immunoSEQ multiplex PCR, while TCRdb's copy carries only in-frame clones and drops some. The table has 110,000 to 150,000 clones, around four fifths seen once. The specimen was PBMCs. These receptors all come from a boy between 2 and 10 years old in good health and CMV-seronegative.

This sequence joins TRBV5-4 and TRBJ2-7; 9 bases align to TRBD1. V was pared by 7 bases and J by 0 bases, with 11 bases of the junction left unmatched. The CDR3 loop spans 16 amino acids. CDR1 and CDR2 from the germline V gene are SGHNT and YYREEE (reference sequence). This CDR3 is CASGLVRTGVSYEQYF. CDR3 bases: TGTGCCAGCGGCCTCGTTAGGACAGGGGTCTCCTACGAGCAGTACTTC.

The chain combines TRBV9 with TRBJ1-1; 8 bases are a match to TRBD1. CDR3 length: 14 residues. Germline V gives CDR1 SGDLS, CDR2 YYNGEE. With V trimmed by 0 bases and J by 4 bases, 2 bases remained unmatched. The CDR3 region has the DNA TGTGCCAGCAGCGTAGTTACAGGGGGCACTGAAGCTTTCTTT. Translated, it gives CASSVVTGGTEAFF.

The gene calls are TRBV28 and TRBJ1-1; D call uncertain. Trimming pared 5 bases from V and 6 bases from J, leaving 13 bases between. The length of the CDR3 is 13 residues. Per the germline V gene, CDR1 is MDHEN and CDR2 is SYDVKM. Here the CDR3 reads CASSAPARSEAFF. DNA of the CDR3: TGTGCCAGCAGTGCTCCGGCCAGGTCTGAAGCTTTCTTT.

The CDR3 protein is CASSARQANYGYTF. The CDR3 region has the DNA TGTGCCAGCAGTGCTCGTCAGGCTAACTATGGCTACACCTTC. V is TRBV6-1 and J is TRBJ1-2; D is unresolved. V was pared by 4 bases and J by 0 bases, with 9 bases between. Germline CDR1 reads MNHNS; CDR2 reads SASEGT. The CDR3 extends over 14 amino acids.

This clone has just a few counts. Additional DNA sequences in this sample encode the identical CDR3. V is TRBV2 and J is TRBJ1-1, with D perhaps matching TRBD1 (6 bases). V was trimmed by 11 bases and J by 3 bases, leaving 22 bases between them. Germline CDR1 and CDR2: SNHLY and FYNNEI. The CDR3 extends over 15 amino acids. The CDR3 loop is CAVKGGGRLDTEAFF. CDR3 nucleotide sequence: TGTGCCGTCAAGGGAGGGGGGCGCTTGGACACTGAAGCTTTCTTT.

This sequence joins TRBV5-1 and TRBJ1-1; 9 bases match TRBD1. The V gene end was trimmed by 0 bases and the J gene end by 6 bases; junction bases not matched to a gene: 3. Germline V CDR1 and CDR2: SGHRS, YFSETQ. The CDR3 is 14 amino acids. In DNA form, the CDR3 reads TGCGCCAGCAGCTTGGGACAGGGGGGGGCTGAAGCTTTCTTT. Protein sequence: CASSLGQGGAEAFF.

The gene calls are TRBV29-1 and TRBJ2-3; TRBD1 matches at 7 bases. CDR1 and CDR2 from the germline V gene are SQVTM and ANQGSEA. This CDR3 region has 15 residues. The V and J ends lost 6 bases and 7 bases, in that order; junction bases with no gene match: 16. Here the CDR3 reads CSVQPGTAVLYTQYF. The CDR3 region has the DNA TGCAGCGTGCAACCCGGGACAGCGGTCCTTTATACGCAGTATTTT.

The gene calls are TRBV7-9 and TRBJ2-7, with D maybe TRBD1 (6 bases). V shed 4 bases and J shed 4 bases, with 23 bases lying between them. Germline V gene lookup returns CDR1 SEHNR and CDR2 FQNEAQ (reference sequence). The CDR3 consists of 17 residues. This CDR3 is CASSSKPGTLLFYEQYF. CDR3 coding DNA: TGTGCCAGCAGCTCCAAACCGGGGACACTACTCTTTTACGAGCAGTACTTC. Full variable domain (missing parts from reference TRBV7-9 and TRBJ2-7): DTGVSQNPRHKITKRGQNVTFRCDPISEHNRLYWYRQTLGQGPEFLTYFQNEAQLEKSRLLSDRFSAERPKGSFSTLEIQRTEQGDSAMYLCASSSKPGTLLFYEQYFGPGTRLTVT.

The CDR3 reads CASSPRDRLSYEQYF. CDR3 sequence (DNA): TGTGCCAGCAGCCCGCGGGACAGGCTAAGCTACGAGCAGTACTTC. The chain uses TRBV7-9 and TRBJ2-7; TRBD1 matches at 8 bases. CDR1 and CDR2 (germline): SEHNR, FQNEAQ (reference sequence). The CDR3 contains 15 residues. J was trimmed by 3 bases and V by 5 bases; bases with no gene match: 9. The full variable domain, in which reference TRBV7-9 and TRBJ2-7 provide the parts outside the CDR3, is DTGVSQNPRHKITKRGQNVTFRCDPISEHNRLYWYRQTLGQGPEFLTYFQNEAQLEKSRLLSDRFSAERPKGSFSTLEIQRTEQGDSAMYLCASSPRDRLSYEQYFGPGTRLTVT.

The chain uses TRBV5-1 and TRBJ2-3; no firm D call. The V gene lost 0 bases and the J gene lost 7 bases, with 15 bases spanning the gap. Germline loops: CDR1 SGHRS, CDR2 YFSETQ. The CDR3 is made up of 15 amino acids. The CDR3 region has the DNA TGCGCCAGCAGCTTGGTTAACCCTAATGACTATACGCAGTATTTT. Translated: CASSLVNPNDYTQYF.

The CDR3 sequence is CASSLGGRDTQYF. The CDR3 nucleotides are TGTGCCAGCAGCTTGGGAGGGAGGGATACGCAGTATTTT. This chain uses TRBV7-9 with TRBJ2-3, with 7 nucleotides matching TRBD2. V trimming: 3 bases; J trimming: 6 bases; junction bases outside the gene matches: 3. The germline CDR1 and CDR2 sequences are SEHNR and FQNEAQ (reference sequence). CDR3 length: 13 amino acids.

The chain carries TRBV7-3 and TRBJ1-1; maybe TRBD1 (5 bases). From germline, CDR1 is SGHTA and CDR2 FQGTGA. The CDR3 totals 14 residues. The V end lost 4 bases, the J end lost 0 bases, and 9 bases lay between the germline ends. The CDR3 protein is CASSSSGLNTEAFF. DNA of the CDR3: TGTGCCAGCAGCTCCTCAGGGCTGAACACTGAAGCTTTCTTT. The variable domain in full, completed from reference TRBV7-3 and TRBJ1-1, reads GAGVSQTPSNKVTEKGKYVELRCDPISGHTALYWYRQSLGQGPEFLIYFQGTGAADDSGLPNDRFFAVRPEGSVSTLKIQRTERGDSAVYLCASSSSGLNTEAFFGQGTRLTVV.

V gene TRBV10-3 combines with J gene TRBJ1-3, with 8 bases matching TRBD1. The ends lost 6 bases at V and 0 bases at J; junction bases unmatched: 13. The CDR3 has 18 amino acids. Germline CDR1 and CDR2: ENHRY and SYGVKD. The CDR3 DNA is TGTGCCATCAGCGGGACAGGTCAATTCTCATACTCTGGAAACACCATATATTTT. This gives the protein CAISGTGQFSYSGNTIYF.

This rearrangement joins TRBV15 to TRBJ2-3; no reliable D call. Trimming pared 1 base from V and 0 bases from J, leaving 17 bases between. The CDR3 consists of 18 residues. Per the germline V gene, CDR1 is LNHNV and CDR2 is YYDKDF (reference sequence). The DNA for the CDR3 is TGTGCCACCAGCAGAGCCCCTCTCCTAGGCGGAAGCACAGATACGCAGTATTTT. Translating gives CATSRAPLLGGSTDTQYF.

The chain recombines TRBV4-2 with TRBJ2-6; D perhaps matches TRBD1 (6 bases). The V gene lost 7 bases and the J gene lost 2 bases, with 15 bases spanning the gap. The CDR3 runs to 16 residues. Germline CDR1 and CDR2: LGHNA and YNFKEQ. The CDR3 region is CASNYRDRPGANVLTF. Here the CDR3 DNA reads TGTGCCAGCAACTACAGGGATCGACCTGGGGCCAACGTCCTGACTTTC.

The chain employs TRBV5-6 and TRBJ2-2; D not resolved. V was cut by 2 bases and J by 6 bases, with 11 bases left in between. This CDR3 region has 14 residues. Germline V gene sequence: CDR1 SGHDT, CDR2 YYEEEE. CDR3 DNA: TGTGCCAGCAGCTTATCCTTAATTTCCGGGGAGCTGTTTTTT. Translation: CASSLSLISGELFF.

J is TRBJ2-1 and V is TRBV9; 8 nucleotides line up with TRBD1. The V segment lost 2 bases and the J segment 8 bases; nucleotides outside the gene matches: 9. CDR1 and CDR2 from the germline V gene are SGDLS and YYNGEE. This CDR3 has 15 amino acids. CDR3 in amino acids: CASSVPSRGHDEQFF. CDR3 bases: TGTGCCAGCAGCGTCCCCTCCAGGGGGCATGATGAGCAGTTCTTC.

This clone was observed once. The chain has TRBV27 and TRBJ2-7; no clear D gene. The V end was cut by 3 bases, the J end by 0 bases, with 6 bases between. The V gene's germline CDR1 is MNHEY and CDR2 SMNVEV (reference sequence). The CDR3 has 13 amino acids. This CDR3 is CASSFSPSYEQYF. Here the CDR3 DNA reads TGTGCCAGCAGTTTCTCCCCCTCCTACGAGCAGTACTTC.

This clone has more than one count but fewer than ten. J is TRBJ1-5 and V is TRBV19; TRBD1 is a possible D gene (6 bases). V gave up 9 bases and J gave up 3 bases, with 18 bases separating them. The CDR3 sequence is 15 residues long. Germline V gene sequence: CDR1 LNHDA, CDR2 SQIVND (reference sequence). The chain's CDR3 is CASPSRGGHNQPQHF. CDR3 coding DNA: TGTGCCAGCCCATCTCGGGGGGGCCACAATCAGCCCCAGCATTTT.

There are a few counts of this clone. This sequence joins TRBV2 and TRBJ2-7; 8 bases line up with TRBD1. With V trimmed by 8 bases and J by 2 bases, 5 bases remained unmatched. The CDR3 totals 13 residues. Germline V gene data show CDR1 as SNHLY and CDR2 as FYNNEI. DNA for the CDR3: TGTGCCAGCTTTGGGGACAGGACCTACGAGCAGTACTTC. It codes for CASFGDRTYEQYF.

V and J are TRBV27 and TRBJ2-7; tentatively, D is TRBD2 (5 bases). There are 13 residues in the CDR3. Trimming pared 4 bases from V and 6 bases from J, leaving 13 bases between. Germline V lookup: CDR1 MNHEY, CDR2 SMNVEV (reference sequence). CDR3 sequence: CASSSTLRGEQYF. The CDR3 region has the DNA TGTGCCAGCAGTTCCACCCTTCGGGGCGAGCAGTACTTC.

CDR3 region: CASSRQPWGGYTF. CDR3 nucleotide sequence: TGTGCCAGCAGCCGACAGCCCTGGGGCGGCTACACCTTC. The rearrangement uses TRBV7-3 and TRBJ1-2, with D perhaps TRBD1 (5 bases). Trimming removed 5 bases at V and 8 bases at J, with 15 bases between. This CDR3 has 13 residues. The germline V gene has CDR1 SGHTA and CDR2 FQGTGA.

The chain links TRBV11-3 to TRBJ2-7; D may be TRBD2 (6 bases). Germline V gene lookup returns CDR1 SGHNT and CDR2 YENEEA. CDR3 length: 13 residues. Trimming shortened V by 6 bases and J by 2 bases, and 11 bases separated the two germline ends. The CDR3 DNA reads as TGTGCCAGCAGGGGGACTTATACCTACGAGCAGTACTTC. Translation gives CASRGTYTYEQYF. Full variable domain (outside the CDR3, taken from reference TRBV11-3 and TRBJ2-7): EAGVVQSPRYKIIEKKQPVAFWCNPISGHNTLYWYLQNLGQGPELLIRYENEEAVDDSQLPKDRFSAERLKGVDSTLKIQPAELGDSAVYLCASRGTYTYEQYFGPGTRLTVT.

Comments on this clone: One end of the junction does not line up with germline, which may come from a read error. V is TRBV29-1 and J is TRBJ2-1, with TRBD2 matching over 15 bases. Germline CDR1 SQVTM, CDR2 ANQGSEA. The CDR3 totals 15 residues. The CDR3 region has the DNA TGCAGCGTAGAAGGACTAGCGGGAGGGCTCGGGGAGCAGTTCTTC. Protein: CSVEGLAGGLGEQFF.

The chain has TRBV6-1 and TRBJ2-7, with 8 bases aligning to TRBD1. The CDR3 covers 14 residues. Germline V lookup: CDR1 MNHNS, CDR2 SASEGT. Trimming at V came to 6 bases and at J to 3 bases, leaving 7 bases not matched to a gene. Here the CDR3 DNA reads TGTGCCAGCAGATCCGGGACAGGAATCTACGAGCAGTACTTC. It yields the protein CASRSGTGIYEQYF.

This chain links TRBV10-3 with TRBJ1-2; perhaps TRBD1 as D (6 bases). Germline V gives CDR1 ENHRY, CDR2 SYGVKD. V lost 3 bases, J lost 4 bases, and 12 bases lay in between. The CDR3 covers 14 residues. The CDR3 region is CAISEYRGGYGYTF. For the CDR3, the DNA is TGTGCCATCAGTGAATATAGGGGGGGCTATGGCTACACCTTC.

The chain has TRBV5-6 and TRBJ2-5; 12 bases fit TRBD2. CDR1 is SGHDT, CDR2 YYEEEE, per germline. This CDR3 is built from 16 residues. Trimming cost V 4 bases and J 1 base; bases outside gene matches: 5. The CDR3 DNA sequence: TGTGCCAGCAGCCTGGTACTAGCGGGAGGCCAAGAGACCCAGTACTTC. Residues: CASSLVLAGGQETQYF.

This clone was found a few times. The rearrangement uses TRBV5-1 and TRBJ2-1, with D possibly TRBD2 on 6 matching bases. CDR1 and CDR2 from the germline V gene are SGHRS and YFSETQ. Trimming pared 3 bases from V and 7 bases from J, leaving 17 bases between. The CDR3 consists of 15 residues. The CDR3 loop reads CASSSKTGGGNEQFF. In nucleotides, the CDR3 is TGCGCCAGCAGCTCTAAGACCGGGGGTGGGAATGAGCAGTTCTTC.

DNA of the CDR3: TGTGCCAGTAGTATCAGTTGGACCGACAGCTACTATGGCTACACCTTC. It yields the protein CASSISWTDSYYGYTF. This chain joins TRBV19 and TRBJ1-2, with D possibly being TRBD1 (5 bases). Germline-derived CDR1 and CDR2 are LNHDA and SQIVND (reference sequence). The CDR3 is made up of 16 amino acids. V gave up 3 bases and J gave up 3 bases, with 17 bases separating them.

In its sample, this clone was seen a few times. The chain recombines TRBV9 with TRBJ2-5; TRBD2 matches 13 bases. Germline loops: CDR1 SGDLS, CDR2 YYNGEE. J was trimmed by 4 bases and V by 1 base; bases with no gene match: 13. CDR3 length: 19 amino acids. The CDR3: CASSVRALLAGGPGETQYF. CDR3 nucleotide sequence: TGTGCCAGCAGCGTAAGGGCTTTACTAGCGGGAGGGCCGGGAGAGACCCAGTACTTC.

This chain joins TRBV27 and TRBJ1-1, with TRBD1 matching 7 bases. The CDR3 sequence is 13 residues long. Trimming cost V 7 bases and J 11 bases; bases outside gene matches: 13. Germline V gene data show CDR1 as MNHEY and CDR2 as SMNVEV (reference sequence). Here the CDR3 DNA reads TGTGCCAGCACTCGAAACAGGGGTTCCATGGCTTTCTTT. Amino acids: CASTRNRGSMAFF.

The chain links TRBV2 to TRBJ1-2, with a tentative D call TRBD1 (5 bases). The CDR3 runs to 14 residues. CDR1 and CDR2 from the germline V gene are SNHLY and FYNNEI. Trimming cost V 10 bases and J 7 bases, with 22 bases left between them. The CDR3 is CATPGAGTRSGYTF. The CDR3 region has the DNA TGTGCCACCCCCGGTGCGGGGACGAGGAGTGGCTACACCTTC.